This is a list of T cell receptor beta chains from one sample in a study of shared clonotypes between healthy human individuals. Profiling relied on immunoSEQ multiplex PCR, and the TCRdb table lists in-frame clones only, not all of them. Of around 1.5 million clones in the sample, around 98% were seen once. The sequenced sample was naive CD4+ T cells sorted from blood. The receptors stem from a man aged 25-45 years in good health. The CDR3 runs from the conserved cysteine through the conserved F or W. D genes are given only for firm matches. The size entry is marked missing in some rows and otherwise reads once, few, many or a size class.

TRBJ2-3,once,TRBV28,NA,TGTGCCAGTAACACCGGGAGTGGTGCAGATACGCAGTATTTT,CASNTGSGADTQYF
TRBJ2-7,NA,TRBV7-6,NA,TGTGCCAGCAGCTTCACAGGGTTCGACGAGCAGTACTTC,CASSFTGFDEQYF
TRBJ2-3,NA,TRBV5-1,TRBD1,TGCGCCAGCAGCTGGCCGGGACAGGGAGAGGGCACAGATACGCAGTATTTT,CASSWPGQGEGTDTQYF
TRBJ1-1,once,TRBV30,NA,TGTGCCTGGAGTGGGCAGGTATACACTGAAGCTTTCTTT,CAWSGQVYTEAFF
TRBJ1-1,NA,TRBV2,TRBD1,TGTGCCAGCAGGGGTTTTACAGGGGGCACTGAAGCTTTCTTT,CASRGFTGGTEAFF
TRBJ2-1,NA,TRBV14,TRBD2,TGTGCCAGCAGCCAAGGCGGGAGGGCCAATGAGCAGTTCTTC,CASSQGGRANEQFF
TRBJ1-2,NA,TRBV5-1,NA,TGCGCCAGCAGCTTGGCTGAGGGCTGGAACTATGGCTACACCTTC,CASSLAEGWNYGYTF
TRBJ2-7,NA,TRBV7-3,NA,TGTGCCAGCAGCCCCCGACGGCGACAGTCCCAACCCTACGAGCAGTACTTC,CASSPRRRQSQPYEQYF
TRBJ1-1,NA,TRBV28,NA,TGTGCCAGCGCTGGGTTCACTGAAGCTTTCTTT,CASAGFTEAFF
TRBJ2-5,NA,TRBV30,TRBD2,TGTGCCTGGGTGACTAGCGGGAGGGCCAGGGAGACCCAGTACTTC,CAWVTSGRARETQYF
TRBJ2-6,NA,TRBV19,NA,TGTGCCAGTAGTATAGGGCTGCGGGTTGGTGGGGCCAACGTCCTGACTTTC,CASSIGLRVGGANVLTF
TRBJ2-7,once,TRBV11-2,NA,TGTGCCAGCAGCTTAGTCCCTAGTAACGGCAACTACGAGCAGTACTTC,CASSLVPSNGNYEQYF
TRBJ1-2,NA,TRBV28,TRBD1,TGTGCCAGCAACTTCTTGGGACAGGGGTCCGGCTACACCTTC,CASNFLGQGSGYTF
TRBJ2-1,once,TRBV9,TRBD2,TGTGCCAGCAGCGTAGAGGTAGCGGGAACCTACAATGAGCAGTTCTTC,CASSVEVAGTYNEQFF
TRBJ2-2,NA,TRBV18,NA,TGTGCCAGCTCACCACCGTGGGGTGGATCCGGGGAGCTGTTTTTT,CASSPPWGGSGELFF
TRBJ2-1,NA,TRBV19,TRBD2,TGTGCCAGTAGTACGCGGGGGGGTGAGCAGTTCTTC,CASSTRGGEQFF
TRBJ2-7,NA,TRBV5-1,NA,TGCGCCAGCAGCCTCGCCGCAGGAGGTGCGGGCGAGCAGTACTTC,CASSLAAGGAGEQYF
TRBJ2-2,NA,TRBV5-1,TRBD1,TGCGCCAGCAGCACCAACAGGGGAAATACGCACACCGGGGAGCTGTTTTTT,CASSTNRGNTHTGELFF
TRBJ2-2,NA,TRBV25-1,NA,TGTGCCAGCAGTGAGGCGCGTGGGAGTTTCGGGGAGCTGTTTTTT,CASSEARGSFGELFF
TRBJ1-2,NA,TRBV18,TRBD1,TGTGCCAGCAGAAAGGACAGGGGAAACGGCTACACCTTC,CASRKDRGNGYTF
TRBJ2-1,NA,TRBV11-2,NA,TGTGCCAGCAGCCCCAGATACAATGAGCAGTTCTTC,CASSPRYNEQFF